This TCR beta chain was captured in a study of cytomegalovirus exposure and HLA in healthy donors. Overall study findings and caveats: Among TCR sequences, most were rare, though some public TCRs appeared in many donors.

The repertoire was sequenced with immunoSEQ multiplex PCR; TCRdb's copy has only in-frame clones and lacks some. The table has about 100,000 clones, 90% to 96% seen once; the top ten hold 0.67%. V gave up 4 bases and J gave up 10 bases, with 10 bases separating them. The CDR3 spans 10 residues. In germline, CDR1 is SQVTM, CDR2 ANQGSEA. Details on this clone: Its antigen is not known.

The chain uses TRBV29-1 and TRBJ1-2; D not certain. Sequenced material: PBMCs. The TCR comes from a woman in her late teens or twenties in good health and CMV-seronegative. CDR3 sequence reads: CSVVAEDYTF. The CDR3 bases are TGCAGCGTTGTCGCCGAGGACTACACCTTC.